This is a list of T cell receptor beta chains from one sample in a study of graft-versus-host responses after intestinal transplantation. The data were produced by immunoSEQ multiplex PCR, yet TCRdb's version contains in-frame clones alone and is incomplete. Of fewer than 45,000 clones detected, more than 90% appear once; the ten largest clones hold about 0.72%. The sequences come from PBMCs, collected 16 days after intestinal transplant. The receptors were sampled from a human patient who received an intestinal transplant, so some T cells may come from the graft donor. Both conserved end residues are part of each CDR3. Some rows have no size entry. The others give once, few or many, or a class for an expanded clone.

j_call clone_size v_call cdr3_length cdr3_aa
TRBJ1-5 . TRBV7-9 15 CASSLAGQGNQPQHF
TRBJ2-3 . TRBV7-8 12 CASSSYTDTQYF
TRBJ1-1 . TRBV5-6 14 CASSPDRLNTEAFF
TRBJ2-1 . TRBV13 16 CASSPKVMGGYNEQFF
TRBJ1-5 . TRBV7-2 15 CASSLARTGQQPQHF
TRBJ2-5 . TRBV5-5 16 CASSITGTSGIETQYF
TRBJ2-1 . TRBV5-6 14 CASSLELDRNEQFF
TRBJ2-7 . TRBV5-8 13 CASSFPPIYEQYF
TRBJ2-5 . TRBV30 11 CAWRITETQYF
TRBJ2-7 . TRBV9 15 CASSVGQADSYEQYF
TRBJ2-1 . TRBV7-3 17 CASSLTGLAGGYNEQFF
TRBJ1-5 . TRBV19 19 CASSIDKAQGVIGNQPQHF
TRBJ2-7 . TRBV4-2 14 CASSPRLALYEQYF
TRBJ2-7 . TRBV9 14 CASSVGGSNYEQYF
TRBJ1-1 . TRBV4-1 15 CASSQEPRRNTEAFF
TRBJ2-7 . TRBV11-2 12 CASSPRSGEQYF
TRBJ2-4 . TRBV2 15 CASSDTEMVKNIQYF
TRBJ2-5 . TRBV29-1 14 CSVVPAGALETQYF
TRBJ2-1 . TRBV9 16 CASSVLASFSYNEQFF
TRBJ2-1 . TRBV7-7 14 CASSRSGRNNEQFF
TRBJ2-7 . TRBV7-8 15 CASSSLGQGLDEQYF
TRBJ2-7 . TRBV6-6 14 CATQTGHPSYEQYF
TRBJ2-2 . TRBV28 14 CAICGNWEGGELFF
TRBJ2-5 . TRBV6-1 15 CASSGRTGQGETQYF
TRBJ2-7 . TRBV7-6 17 CASSLSSTREPFYEQYF
TRBJ1-2 . TRBV6-5 11 CASSRGKGYTF
TRBJ2-4 . TRBV5-1 13 CASSLWAENIQYF
TRBJ1-1 . TRBV7-9 13 CAGGTTVGTEAFF
TRBJ1-1 . TRBV6-5 15 CASSYSTGGRTEAFF
TRBJ2-1 . TRBV18 12 CASSPRTDEQFF
TRBJ1-2 . TRBV27 15 CASSSLPRGSYGYTF
TRBJ2-1 . TRBV28 12 CASSLWGREQFF
TRBJ2-1 . TRBV7-3 15 CASSLDRGDHNEQFF
TRBJ1-4 . TRBV18 18 CASSPRDSDSLIREKLFF
TRBJ2-1 . TRBV4-3 20 CASSQDGIRGREAYDHEQFF
TRBJ2-7 . TRBV5-5 12 CASSPGSYEQYF
TRBJ1-5 once TRBV27 13 CASSLWGNQPQHF
TRBJ2-3 . TRBV4-1 17 CASSQDWGRVEADTQYF
TRBJ2-2 . TRBV5-5 16 CASSRTGGEVAGELFF
TRBJ1-1 . TRBV2 14 CASSEARVGTEAFF
TRBJ1-1 . TRBV27 14 CASSSGLVNTEAFF
. . TRBV10-1 13 CARMGGTVYEQYF
TRBJ2-2 . TRBV6-6 15 CASSYRQGNTGELFF
TRBJ2-1 once TRBV7-3 15 CASSLSSGPYNEQFF
TRBJ2-1 . TRBV27 15 CASSYHTGAYNEQFF
TRBJ1-1 . TRBV2 16 CASSVVGTGTNTEAFF
TRBJ2-7 . TRBV4-3 16 CASSQIQGDHTYEQYF
TRBJ2-7 . TRBV7-2 15 CASSLAGTLGYEQYF
TRBJ2-7 once TRBV19 14 CASSTGPGDYEQYF
TRBJ2-3 once TRBV5-1 14 CASSLLGSTDTQYF
TRBJ1-1 . TRBV18 16 CASSPRDRGMNTEAFF
TRBJ2-7 . TRBV28 11 CASSRTYEQYF
TRBJ1-2 . TRBV9 15 CASSAGQEYNYGYTF
TRBJ1-1 . TRBV21-1 13 CASSKGVCTEAFF
TRBJ2-1 once TRBV5-1 15 CASSLGPYSYNEQFF